The present entry profiles one TCR beta chain with its context. At one boundary the junction diverges from the germline segment, which might be a read error. This same CDR3 is encoded by further DNA sequences in the sample. The data derive from a study of graft-versus-host responses after intestinal transplantation. About the research overall: All recipients got anti-thymocyte globulin induction, then tacrolimus and steroids for roughly three years.

CDR3 length: 16 amino acids. Germline V gene lookup returns CDR1 MNHEY and CDR2 SMNVEV (reference sequence). Method: immunoSEQ multiplex PCR; TCRdb's copy keeps in-frame clones and lacks some. The repertoire has some 14,000 clones, 84% of them found once; the top ten carry 23%. The V gene is TRBV27, the J gene TRBJ2-3; tentatively, D is TRBD1 (6 bases). Here the sequenced sample was PBMCs, taken after intestinal transplantation. This clonotype was sampled from a human patient who received an intestinal transplant, so some T cells may come from the graft donor. For the CDR3, the DNA is TGTGCCAGCAGCACCCCGGGACACCACGGAGGAGATACACAGTATTTT. Encoded protein: CASSTPGHHGGDTQYF.